This T cell receptor (beta chain) was observed in a study of T cell responses to AZD1222 COVID-19 vaccine (dated by TCRdb to the early 2020s). The study in broad terms: TCR sequencing was performed for 230 to 250 trial participants, of whom around 210 were given two doses of AZD1222 and around 25 were given two doses of MenACWY control vaccine. Trial participants were enrolled by age into subgroups of 18-55, 56-69 and 70-plus years, and around 150, 29 and 61 TCR-sequenced participants, respectively, were included in these subgroups.

This clone was seen only once. Which antigen it targets is not known. Qualities for individual bases were not recorded, and no much larger clone is one base off. Looking up the germline V gene yields CDR1 SGHTA and CDR2 FQGTGA. Germline trimming: 5 bases from V, 2 bases from J; junction bases outside gene matches: 5. Inclusive of the bounding cysteine and phenylalanine, the CDR3 is 14 residues long. Only the CDR3 DNA is retained, 42 bases long and in frame from the first base. General conclusions and limits of the study: After two AZD1222 doses, spike-specific TCR breadth and depth were significantly higher than at day 0 and than in MenACWY recipients. Vaccine-associated CD4 TCRs spanned the whole spike protein, with dominant responses in regions 160-218 and 743-854. Most participants were white British and females outnumbered males, and the authors suggested that clonal diversity may have been underestimated. Because no day 14 peak-response samples were available, the repertoires could be characterized only after the peak T cell response. In the small 56-69-year group, the increase in depth fell short of significance, most likely because of low power. Epitopes outside the regions mutated in the B.1.351 and B.1.1.7 variants were reportedly recognized by nearly half of the unique spike-specific TCRs. Conclusions about previously exposed vaccinees are limited, since just a handful of AZD1222 recipients were seropositive for SARS-CoV-2 at baseline.

The CDR3 regions of human TCRbeta chains were subjected to immunosequencing. In the authors' own workflow: Repertoire TCRs were matched against a reference library of SARS-CoV-2-specific TCRs generated with the MIRA antigen-specificity platform. Breadth meant the fraction of unique TCRs that were SARS-CoV-2-associated, whereas depth meant the fraction of total T cells that were SARS-CoV-2-associated. Each spike-specific TCR was assigned to its reactive spike region and to a CD4 or CD8 class using the MIRA data. Log10-transformed breadth and depth values were compared by one-way ANOVA with Sidak's multiple comparisons tests. TCRdb took over this immuneACCESS table, retaining in-frame rearrangements with V and J assigned. Such tables are incomplete; in checked studies, under half of the missing clones stem from an unresolved V gene, and the remainder is unexplained. That table is the source of V, J and clone size, and D and trimming were worked out from the DNA. In all, the sample holds tens of thousands of clones, and 81% of those were seen once. Roughly 25% of the sample lies in the top ten.

Per the publication, the time point label means: about 28 days (+/-7) after the second vaccine dose. AZD1222 recipients with second doses at about 4 weeks or about 12 weeks were pooled, because spike-specific TCR depth and breadth did not differ between schedules. Vaccinee samples came from UK trials COV001 and COV002, including a single-blind randomized controlled phase 2/3 trial of AZD1222 (ChAdOx1 nCoV-19) in healthy adults. For TCRbeta chain sequencing, PBMC samples were collected from trial participants at day 0 and at day 28 after the second dose. The sample here was peripheral blood, taken 28 days after the second AZD1222 dose. The TCR was taken from an adult who received the AZD1222 COVID-19 vaccine. This chain is built from TRBV7-3 and TRBJ2-7, with 8 junctional bases fitting TRBD1. The DNA sequence is given as TGTGCCAGCAGCCTCCAGACAGGGGCCTACGAGCAGTACTTC. This translates into CASSLQTGAYEQYF.